This entry is about one T cell receptor beta chain. The antigen is not known. The sample comes from a study of radiation and T cells in renal cell carcinoma. Using immunoSEQ multiplex PCR, the repertoire was profiled, and TCRdb retains in-frame clones only, with some absent. This repertoire shows about 43,000 clones, nearly 85% found once; its top ten account for 27%. This CDR3 is 15 amino acids long. CDR1 is SGHTA, CDR2 FQGNSA, per germline. Trimming removed 4 bases at V and 3 bases at J, with 15 bases between. Study-wide results and caveats: From baseline, blood top tumor clonotypes peaked at 2 weeks post-radiation.

Documented time point: blood 4 weeks post-SBRT, at nephrectomy. Treatment indicated: 15 Gy SBRT to primary tumor, nephrectomy 4 weeks later. After SBRT, blood was collected at 2 and 4 weeks, plus baseline. The V call is TRBV7-2, the J call TRBJ1-2, with D possibly being TRBD1 (5 bases). The sequences come from blood, collected from a patient whose treatment included radiotherapy and nephrectomy. This receptor was identified in a woman in her sixties or seventies with renal cell carcinoma. The chain's CDR3 is CASSSSPGSHYGYTF. CDR3 in DNA: TGTGCCAGCAGCTCTTCTCCAGGGTCCCACTATGGCTACACCTTC. The variable domain in full, with the rest retrieved from reference TRBV7-2 and TRBJ1-2, is GAGVSQSPSNKVTEKGKDVELRCDPISGHTALYWYRQSLGQGLEFLIYFQGNSAPDKSGLPSDRFSAERTGGSVSTLTIQRTQQEDSAVYLCASSSSPGSHYGYTFGSGTRLTVV.